This T cell receptor beta chain was recorded in a study of graft-versus-host responses after intestinal transplantation. V trimming: 7 bases; J trimming: 0 bases; junction bases outside the gene matches: 10. CDR3 size: 17 residues. Per germline, CDR1 LNHDA and CDR2 SQIVND (reference sequence). Profiled with immunoSEQ multiplex PCR; TCRdb holds only in-frame clones, not every one. The sample carries some 110,000 clones, 90% to 95% recorded once. With respect to this clone: As yet, its antigen is unknown.

The receptor was isolated from a human donor who was the organ donor for an intestinal transplant. The source material was unstimulated CD4+ T cells sorted from spleen or lymph node cells, sampled before transplant. The chain recombines TRBV19 with TRBJ2-2, with 8 positions matching TRBD2. The CDR3 sequence is CASTRGRGVANTGELFF. In nucleotides, the CDR3 is TGTGCCAGTACCAGAGGGCGGGGGGTGGCGAACACCGGGGAGCTGTTTTTT. Complete variable domain (other parts from reference TRBV19 and TRBJ2-2): DGGITQSPKYLFRKEGQNVTLSCEQNLNHDAMYWYRQDPGQGLRLIYYSQIVNDFQKGDIAEGYSVSREKKESFPLTVTSAQKNPTAFYLCASTRGRGVANTGELFFGEGSRLTVL.